Below are 13 T cell receptor beta chains sequenced from a single sample in a study of T cell repertoires in cytomegalovirus infection. Each CDR3 protein gets one entry after TCRdb re-called the reads with MiXCR. The top ten hold approximately 8% of the sample, which has about 360,000 distinct CDR3 sequences, 15% to 20% seen once. Sequences were obtained from PBMCs. The source is a human donor in good health (CMV status not recorded). Some clones in this sample may be carry-over from other donors' samples.

V usage is TRBV2 and J usage is TRBJ2-7; weak D call: TRBD1 (6 bases). The CDR3 is 14 residues long. The V end was cut by 4 bases, the J end by 2 bases, with 12 bases between. Per the germline V gene, CDR1 is SNHLY and CDR2 is FYNNEI. The CDR3: CASSGLRGTYEQYF. In DNA form, the CDR3 reads TGTGCCAGCAGTGGTCTCAGGGGAACCTACGAGCAGTACTTC.

V usage is TRBV14 and J usage is TRBJ2-3, with D maybe TRBD2 (6 bases). The CDR3 is made up of 15 amino acids. The ends were cut back, 0 bases at V and 5 bases at J, with 12 bases in the middle. Germline-derived CDR1 and CDR2 are SGHDN and FVKESK. CDR3 in DNA: TGTGCCAGCAGCCAAGATGCGGGATACATAGATACGCAGTATTTT. Residues: CASSQDAGYIDTQYF.

This clonotype was counted many times. The rearrangement joins TRBV7-2 to TRBJ2-6; tentatively, D is TRBD2 (5 bases). The V end lost 5 bases, the J end lost 0 bases, and 20 bases lay between the germline ends. Germline loops: CDR1 SGHTA, CDR2 FQGNSA. This CDR3 has 19 amino acids. The CDR3 here is CASSLGPYSVHSGANVLTF. DNA of the CDR3: TGTGCCAGCAGCCTCGGGCCCTATAGCGTTCACTCTGGGGCCAACGTCCTGACTTTC.

This clonotype was seen more than once but under ten times. For the CDR3, the DNA is TGTGCCAGCAGCTTGCGCCCGAGCGGGGGTGGGGATACGCAGTATTTT. Its translation is CASSLRPSGGGDTQYF. The chain combines TRBV5-4 with TRBJ2-3; 8 bases map to TRBD2. The CDR3 spans 16 residues. The germline V gene encodes CDR1 SGHNT and CDR2 YYREEE (reference sequence). Losses at the gene ends were 1 base for V and 6 bases for J; bases not matched to a gene: 10.

J is TRBJ1-5 and V is TRBV30; D not certain. The germline V gene encodes CDR1 GTSNPN and CDR2 SVGIG (reference sequence). This CDR3 comprises 14 residues. Trimming took off 5 bases at V and 7 bases at J, with 18 bases between the two ends. CDR3 coding DNA: TGTGCCTGGGGCCGCCGGTTGACGCGGCAGCCCCAGCATTTT. The encoded protein is CAWGRRLTRQPQHF.

There are many counts of this clonotype. J is TRBJ2-1 and V is TRBV7-9; D uncertain. Germline CDR1 and CDR2: SEHNR and FQNEAQ (reference sequence). Trimming removed 1 base at V and 8 bases at J, with 18 bases between. The CDR3 is 16 amino acids. CDR3 bases: TGTGCCAGCAGCTTAGTGGGTTTCGAACTGACGCATGAGCAGTTCTTC. Protein product: CASSLVGFELTHEQFF.

This clonotype appeared a few times. V gene TRBV11-2 combines with J gene TRBJ2-5, with D possibly TRBD2 on 6 matching bases. V was trimmed by 4 bases and J by 2 bases, leaving 14 bases between them. Per the germline V gene, CDR1 is SGHAT and CDR2 is FQNNGV. The CDR3 length is 15 residues. DNA for the CDR3: TGTGCCAGCAGCTCCCCTACTAGCTTACAAGAGACCCAGTACTTC. It translates to CASSSPTSLQETQYF.

The chain uses TRBV20-1 and TRBJ2-5; D is unclear. V lost 6 bases to trimming and J lost 5 bases, with 7 bases between them. Germline-derived CDR1 and CDR2 are DFQATT and SNEGSKA (reference sequence). The CDR3 is made up of 10 amino acids. The CDR3 DNA follows: TGCAGTGCCGACGGGGAGACCCAGTACTTC. Translation: CSADGETQYF.

This clonotype showed up many times. The chain is built from TRBV7-2 and TRBJ1-5; D unclear. The V gene's germline CDR1 is SGHTA and CDR2 FQGNSA. Trimming shortened V by 5 bases and J by 0 bases, and 8 bases separated the two germline ends. The CDR3 spans 14 residues. CDR3: CASSTGLSNQPQHF. The CDR3 nucleotides read TGTGCCAGCAGCACCGGGCTTAGCAATCAGCCCCAGCATTTT.

This clonotype was recorded many times. The chain couples TRBV19 to TRBJ2-2; unclear D gene. This CDR3 is built from 13 residues. V gave up 2 bases and J gave up 5 bases, with 6 bases separating them. CDR1 is LNHDA and CDR2 is SQIVND in the germline V gene (reference sequence). The CDR3 coding sequence is TGTGCCAGTAGTATAATCAGGACCGGGGAGCTGTTTTTT. Protein sequence: CASSIIRTGELFF.

The chain links TRBV6-2 or TRBV6-3 to TRBJ1-1; tentatively, D is TRBD1 (5 bases). Germline V lookup: CDR1 MNHEY, CDR2 SVGEGT. Trimming left V 2 bases short and J 9 bases short, with 13 bases between. The CDR3 sequence is 13 residues long. The DNA for the CDR3 is TGTGCCAGCAGTTACCCTAACGGGGGGAAAGCTTTCTTT. As protein: CASSYPNGGKAFF.

This clonotype came up many times. The genes are TRBV7-2 and TRBJ2-4; D possibly matches TRBD1 or TRBD2 (5 bases each). The ends were cut back, 2 bases at V and 9 bases at J, with 17 bases in the middle. CDR3 length: 15 amino acids. The germline CDR1 and CDR2 sequences are SGHTA and FQGNSA. CDR3 coding DNA: TGTGCCAGCAGCTTACCCTATCTAGTCGGGGCCATTCAGTACTTC. Residues: CASSLPYLVGAIQYF.

This clonotype was detected a few times. Here the CDR3 reads CSASRTGDSNQPQHF. The CDR3 DNA reads TGCAGTGCTAGTCGGACAGGGGATAGCAATCAGCCCCAGCATTTT. The chain couples TRBV20-1 to TRBJ1-5, with 9 nucleotides matching TRBD1. Germline loops: CDR1 DFQATT, CDR2 SNEGSKA (reference sequence). Trimming at V came to 3 bases and at J to 0 bases, leaving 3 bases not matched to a gene. This CDR3 has 15 amino acids.